This T cell receptor beta chain was captured in a study of cytomegalovirus exposure and HLA in healthy donors. Each donor's status was that of a healthy bone marrow donor. The CDR3 runs to 12 residues. V gave up 5 bases and J gave up 6 bases; unmatched junction bases: 0. The germline CDR1 and CDR2 sequences are MNHEY and SVGAGI. In the PCR, 60 Vbeta and 13 Jbeta primers were used. Repertoires were generated with immunoSEQ multiplex PCR, while TCRdb's copy carries only in-frame clones and drops some. Of 150,000 to 200,000 clones in the sample, over 70% are singletons; the top ten hold under 2%. The sample was PBMCs. This receptor was obtained from a woman under 30 in good health and CMV-seronegative. V gene TRBV6-5 combines with J gene TRBJ1-4; 7 bases map to TRBD1. CDR3 coding DNA: TGTGCCAGCAGTGACAGGGATGAAAAACTGTTTTTT. Translating it yields CASSDRDEKLFF.